This T cell receptor beta chain was recovered during a study of T cell responses to AZD1222 COVID-19 vaccine. Study results and caveats: Repertoires were obtained only post-peak T cell response. Donor demographics were predominantly white British with a female majority; clonal diversity may be underestimated.

Data came from immunoSEQ multiplex PCR; TCRdb stores just in-frame clones and leaves some out. The table shows roughly 55,000 clones, with 87% occurring only once. This clone occurred once. Its antigen remains unknown. The sequence derives from an adult in good health. The sequencing here drew on peripheral blood, taken on day 0 of AZD1222 vaccination.

The CDR3 here is CATSRDPTGWNYGYTF. In DNA form, the CDR3 reads TGTGCCACCAGCAGAGATCCCACAGGGTGGAACTATGGCTACACCTTC. The chain joins TRBV15 to TRBJ1-2; tentative D call: TRBD1 (6 bases). The germline V gene encodes CDR1 LNHNV and CDR2 YYDKDF (reference sequence). The CDR3 has 16 amino acids. V shed 0 bases and J shed 2 bases, with 13 bases lying between them.